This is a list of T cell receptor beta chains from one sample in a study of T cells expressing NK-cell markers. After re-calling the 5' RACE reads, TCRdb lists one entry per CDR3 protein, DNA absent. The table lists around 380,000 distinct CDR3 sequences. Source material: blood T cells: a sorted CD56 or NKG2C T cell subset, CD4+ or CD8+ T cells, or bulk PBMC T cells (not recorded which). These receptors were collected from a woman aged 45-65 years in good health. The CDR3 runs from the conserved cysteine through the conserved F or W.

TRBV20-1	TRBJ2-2	CSARVASGELFF
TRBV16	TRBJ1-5	CASSQTYRDQPQHF
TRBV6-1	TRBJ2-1	CASSETSPRDEQFF
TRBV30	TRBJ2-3	CAWTNEGLGTDTQYF
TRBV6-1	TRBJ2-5	CASSVGQGGTETQYF
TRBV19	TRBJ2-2	CASSTTGSTTGELFF
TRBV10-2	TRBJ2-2	CASSYSGYTGELFF
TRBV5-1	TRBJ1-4	CASSLGPEGEKLFF
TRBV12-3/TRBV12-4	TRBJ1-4	CASRRQAEREKLFF
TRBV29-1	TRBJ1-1	CSVNRGSGTEAFF
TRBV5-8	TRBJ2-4	CASSPAGDLNIQYF
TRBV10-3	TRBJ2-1	CAISPGLPNEQFF
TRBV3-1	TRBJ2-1	CASRPPGFYNEQFF
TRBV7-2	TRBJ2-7	CASSLGFRVQTF
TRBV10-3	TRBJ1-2	CAISPPSGGRDGYTF
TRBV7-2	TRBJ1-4	CASSSSAGTEKLFF
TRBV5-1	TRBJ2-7	CASRTGQGISYEQYF
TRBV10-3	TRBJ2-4	CAISITGRHIQYF
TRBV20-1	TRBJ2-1	CSGLAGGHNEQFF
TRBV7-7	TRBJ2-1	CASSPGVTGNEQFF
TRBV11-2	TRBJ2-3	CASSTSGRSTDTQYF
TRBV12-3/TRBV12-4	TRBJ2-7	CASSFLLNSGRAYEQYF
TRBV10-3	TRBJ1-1	CAISRQPSYTEAFF
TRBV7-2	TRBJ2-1	CASSFQTWDEQFF
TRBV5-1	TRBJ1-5	CASSYGGGNQPQHF
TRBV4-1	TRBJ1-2	CASSQPQERYGYTF
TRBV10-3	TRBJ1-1	CAISPTLGTEAFF
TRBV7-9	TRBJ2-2	CASSSTRDRARAGELFF
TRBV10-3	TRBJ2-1	CAITRTGDEQFF
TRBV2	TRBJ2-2	CASSASGNGGELFF
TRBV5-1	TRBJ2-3	CASSLAKRDATDTQYF